A selection of T cell receptor beta chains follows, all from one sample in a study of T cells in Graves' hyperthyroidism and ophthalmopathy. TCRdb ran MiXCR on the multiplex PCR reads and lists one entry per CDR3 protein. The sample has about 530,000 distinct CDR3 sequences, 17% seen once; the top ten hold approximately 16%. Sequencing was done on a sample of blood. The receptors were gathered from a woman between 18 and 29 years old with Graves' ophthalmopathy. Each CDR3 is given with its conserved first and last residue. The D gene is left open where the match is weak. Clone size, where shown, is once, few, many, or a class for clones that have expanded.

j_call	d_call	clone_size	v_call	cdr3_aa	cdr3_nt
TRBJ2-1	TRBD2	many	TRBV11-2	CASSSLTSGSVDEQFF	TGTGCCAGCAGCTCCCTCACTAGCGGGAGTGTGGATGAGCAGTTCTTC
TRBJ2-3	-	few	TRBV6-1	CASSEDRQGSTDTQYF	TGTGCCAGCAGTGAAGATAGGCAGGGAAGCACAGATACGCAGTATTTT
TRBJ2-4	TRBD2	few	TRBV30	CAWRAGGYTKNIQYF	TGTGCCTGGCGGGCGGGAGGTTATACCAAAAACATTCAGTACTTC
TRBJ2-3	-	many	TRBV7-9	CASGTMGQGLEDTQYF	TGTGCCAGCGGGACGATGGGGCAGGGTTTAGAAGATACGCAGTATTTT
TRBJ1-2	-	few	TRBV14	CASSQDSGLGGYTF	TGTGCCAGCAGCCAAGACTCAGGGCTTGGTGGCTACACCTTC
TRBJ1-1	-	few	TRBV9	CASSSLHDQNTEAFF	TGTGCCAGCAGCTCGTTACATGACCAGAACACTGAAGCTTTCTTT
TRBJ1-2	-	many	TRBV24-1	CATSDTAPYGYTF	TGTGCCACCAGTGATACAGCCCCCTATGGCTACACCTTC
TRBJ2-7	-	-	TRBV3-1	CASKSEESYEQYF	TGTGCCAGCAAAAGCGAGGAGTCCTACGAGCAGTACTTC
TRBJ2-1	TRBD2	many	TRBV29-1	CSVEGLAGMSSYNEQFF	TGCAGCGTTGAAGGACTAGCGGGTATGAGCTCCTACAATGAGCAGTTCTTC
TRBJ2-1	-	-	TRBV20-1	CSAPRLVGYNEQFF	TGCAGTGCTCCCCGACTAGTAGGGTACAATGAGCAGTTCTTC
TRBJ2-1	TRBD2	-	TRBV5-4	CASRGGEGAEPYNEQFF	TGTGCCAGCAGGGGGGGGGAGGGAGCGGAACCCTACAATGAGCAGTTCTTC
TRBJ2-3	-	many	TRBV12-3/TRBV12-4	CASRREGPDTQYF	TGTGCCAGCAGGCGGGAAGGGCCAGATACGCAGTATTTT
TRBJ1-5	-	-	TRBV9	CASSRTGSGNQPQHF	TGTGCCAGCAGTCGCACAGGGAGTGGAAATCAGCCCCAGCATTTT